This paragraph covers one T cell receptor beta chain sequence. As yet, its antigen is unknown. This sample stems from a study of early stage breast cancer tumors. Study findings and constraints: Compared with adjacent normal breast tissue, tumors showed 2 to 3-fold greater T cell density and higher clonality.

V was shortened by 4 bases and J by 6 bases, with 14 bases between the two germline ends. This CDR3 has 14 amino acids. CDR1 is SGHAT, CDR2 FQNNGV, per germline. Only in-frame clones appear in the TCRdb table, and some are missing; sequencing was by immunoSEQ multiplex PCR. The sample lists approximately 11,000 clones, around 75% seen once, with around 14% in the top ten. The chain combines TRBV11-2 with TRBJ2-3, with TRBD1 as a possible D gene (6 bases). This TCR was sampled from a person between 65 and 80 years old with breast cancer. The sequencing sample was made of breast tumor tissue. The CDR3 DNA follows: TGTGCCAGCAGCTCCCGCGCGCAGGGGGATACGCAGTATTTT. Translating it yields CASSSRAQGDTQYF.